The sequence of this T cell receptor (beta chain) was determined in a study of T-cell memory formation after mild COVID-19. Germline V lookup: CDR1 SGHRS, CDR2 YFSETQ. The CDR3 loop spans 17 amino acids. V shed 4 bases, J shed 0 bases, and the junction held 7 bases outside the gene matches. MiXCR was run by TCRdb on the 5' RACE reads, yielding one entry per CDR3 protein. The data show about 430,000 distinct CDR3 sequences, more than 15% seen once. Sample: PBMCs or a T cell subset sorted from them (not recorded which). V gene TRBV5-1 combines with J gene TRBJ2-2; 9 bases map to TRBD1. This receptor was identified in a man younger than 30 who had mild COVID-19 (a few samples of this study predate the infection). Cell type and time point are not known. DNA of the CDR3: TGCGCCAGCAGCACCGGGACAGGGCCGCCGAACACCGGGGAGCTGTTTTTT. Protein sequence: CASSTGTGPPNTGELFF.